The entry below describes one T cell receptor (beta chain). Antigen specificity is unknown. The germline V and J ends were trimmed by 0 bases and 5 bases, with 11 bases remaining between them. From germline, CDR1 is SGHVS and CDR2 FNYEAQ. This CDR3 contains 14 residues. This sample was included in a study of T-cell reconstitution after alpha-beta-depleted transplantation in children. Study-level results: The study reportedly traced alpha-beta T cells about two months after transplant to several hundred expanded graft clones. Some patients' high day-60 TCRbeta diversity was attributed to recipient cells surviving conditioning.

Unique molecular identifiers were incorporated during preparation of the TCRbeta library. Via MiXCR, TCRdb re-called the PCR reads, giving one row per CDR3 protein. The repertoire holds 800,000 to 1,000,000 distinct CDR3 sequences, with about 31% as singletons. The clonotype comes from a boy under two years old who had a stem cell transplant for SCID, so the T cells may come from the graft donor. The sequencing here drew on PBMCs, mostly from graft donor cells, taken 360 days after TCRalphabeta/CD19-depleted stem cell transplant. The chain is built from TRBV7-6 and TRBJ2-7; D remains ambiguous. This CDR3 reads CASSLASADDEQYF. CDR3 nucleotide sequence: TGTGCCAGCAGCTTAGCGTCGGCCGACGACGAGCAGTACTTC.